Given below is one T cell receptor beta chain in context. Source study methods: From reference gene primer amplification, estimates of nucleated cell counts were derived. Clones were sequenced by immunoSEQ multiplex PCR, and TCRdb holds only the in-frame ones, with some missing. V and J calls and clone size come straight from that table; D and trimming were deduced from the DNA. The sample lists about 200,000 clones; around 82% were seen once. The data derive from a study of blood T cell repertoires in COVID-19. Study in general: The United States, Italy and Spain provided the acute and convalescent COVID-19 samples.

Clinical histories supplied by participants themselves formed the basis of cohort assignment. The specimen sequenced was PBMCs or T cells enriched from blood (not recorded which). The receptor was isolated from a man aged 35 to 55 who had recovered from COVID-19.

CDR3 in amino acids: CASSRRQPSEGYTF. The CDR3, as DNA: TGTGCCAGCTCACGGAGACAGCCAAGTGAGGGCTACACCTTC. The V gene is TRBV18, the J gene TRBJ1-2, with D tentatively TRBD1 (5 bases). The CDR3 has 14 amino acids. In germline, CDR1 is KGHSH, CDR2 LQKENI. V lost 4 bases, J lost 8 bases, and 17 bases lay in between.